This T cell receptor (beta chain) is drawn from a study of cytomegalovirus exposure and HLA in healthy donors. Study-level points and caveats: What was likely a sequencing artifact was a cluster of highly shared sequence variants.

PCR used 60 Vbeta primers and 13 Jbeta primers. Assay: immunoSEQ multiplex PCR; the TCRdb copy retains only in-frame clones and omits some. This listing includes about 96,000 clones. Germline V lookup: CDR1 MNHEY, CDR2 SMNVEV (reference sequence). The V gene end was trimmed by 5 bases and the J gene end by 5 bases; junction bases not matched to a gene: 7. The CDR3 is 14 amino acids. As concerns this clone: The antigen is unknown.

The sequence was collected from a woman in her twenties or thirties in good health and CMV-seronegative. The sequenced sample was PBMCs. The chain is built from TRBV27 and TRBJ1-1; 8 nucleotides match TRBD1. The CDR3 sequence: CASSITGGWTEAFF. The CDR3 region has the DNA TGTGCCAGCAGTATTACAGGGGGTTGGACTGAAGCTTTCTTT.